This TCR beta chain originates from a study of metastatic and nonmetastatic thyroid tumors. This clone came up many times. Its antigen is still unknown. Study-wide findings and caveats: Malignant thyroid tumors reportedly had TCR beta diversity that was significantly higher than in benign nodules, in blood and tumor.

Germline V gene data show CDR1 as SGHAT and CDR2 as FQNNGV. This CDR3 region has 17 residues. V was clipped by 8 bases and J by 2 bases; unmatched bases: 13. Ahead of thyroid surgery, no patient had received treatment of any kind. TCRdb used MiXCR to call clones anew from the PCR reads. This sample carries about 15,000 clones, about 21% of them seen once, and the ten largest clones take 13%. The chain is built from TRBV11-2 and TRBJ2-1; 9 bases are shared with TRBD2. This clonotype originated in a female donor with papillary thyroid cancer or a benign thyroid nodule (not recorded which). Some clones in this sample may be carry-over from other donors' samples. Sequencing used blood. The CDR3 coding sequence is TGTGCCAGCGGGTTATATAGCGGGGGTGCCCCCTACAATGAGCAGTTCTTC. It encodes CASGLYSGGAPYNEQFF.